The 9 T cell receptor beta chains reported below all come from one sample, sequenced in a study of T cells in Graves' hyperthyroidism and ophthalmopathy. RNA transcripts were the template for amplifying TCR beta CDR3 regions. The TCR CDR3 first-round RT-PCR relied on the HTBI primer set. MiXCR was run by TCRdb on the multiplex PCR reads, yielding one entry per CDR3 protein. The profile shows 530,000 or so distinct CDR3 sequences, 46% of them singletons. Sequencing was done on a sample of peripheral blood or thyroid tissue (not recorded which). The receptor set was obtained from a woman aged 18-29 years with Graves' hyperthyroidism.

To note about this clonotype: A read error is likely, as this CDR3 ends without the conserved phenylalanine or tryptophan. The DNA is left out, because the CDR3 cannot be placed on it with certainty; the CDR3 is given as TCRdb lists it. CDR3 loop: CASGDGEST. This sequence joins TRBV13 and TRBJ2-5; TRBD1 is the table's D call and was not checked against the DNA. Germline V gene lookup returns CDR1 PRHDT and CDR2 FYEKMQ (reference sequence). The CDR3 has 9 amino acids, counting both end residues.

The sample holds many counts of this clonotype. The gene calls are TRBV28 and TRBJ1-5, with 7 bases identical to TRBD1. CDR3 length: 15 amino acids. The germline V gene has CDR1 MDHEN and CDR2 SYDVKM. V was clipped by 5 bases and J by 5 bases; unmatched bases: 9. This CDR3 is CASSPSGTVHQPQHF. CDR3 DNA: TGTGCCAGCAGTCCGTCCGGGACAGTGCATCAGCCCCAGCATTTT.

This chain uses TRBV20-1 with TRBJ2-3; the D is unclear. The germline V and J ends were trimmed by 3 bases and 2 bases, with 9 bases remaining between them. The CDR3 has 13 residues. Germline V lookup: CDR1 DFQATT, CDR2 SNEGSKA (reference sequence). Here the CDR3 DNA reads TGCAGTGCTAGTGACTCCGTCACAGATACGCAGTATTTT. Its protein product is CSASDSVTDTQYF.

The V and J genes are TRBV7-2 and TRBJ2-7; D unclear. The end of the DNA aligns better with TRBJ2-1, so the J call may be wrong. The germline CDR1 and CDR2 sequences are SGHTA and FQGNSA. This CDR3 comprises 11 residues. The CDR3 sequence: CASSSRDEQFF. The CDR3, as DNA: TGTGCCAGCAGCTCACGTGATGAGCAGTTCTTC.

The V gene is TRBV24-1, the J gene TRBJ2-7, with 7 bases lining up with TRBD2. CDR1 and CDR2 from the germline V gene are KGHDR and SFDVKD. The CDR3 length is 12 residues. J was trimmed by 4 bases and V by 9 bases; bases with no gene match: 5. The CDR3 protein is CATGALAYEQYF. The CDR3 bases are TGTGCCACCGGGGCACTAGCGTACGAGCAGTACTTC.

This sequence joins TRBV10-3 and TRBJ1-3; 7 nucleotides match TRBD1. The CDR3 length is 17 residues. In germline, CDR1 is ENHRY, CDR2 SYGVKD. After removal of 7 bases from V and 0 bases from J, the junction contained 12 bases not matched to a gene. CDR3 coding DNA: TGTGCCATCAAAGCCCAGGGGGGAGGCTCCTCTGGAAACACCATATATTTT. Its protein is CAIKAQGGGSSGNTIYF.

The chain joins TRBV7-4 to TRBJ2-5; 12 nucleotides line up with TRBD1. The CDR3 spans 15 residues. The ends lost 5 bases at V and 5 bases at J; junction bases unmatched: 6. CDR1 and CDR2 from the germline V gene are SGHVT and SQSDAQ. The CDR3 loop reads CASSPGTGGGETQYF. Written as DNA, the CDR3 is TGTGCCAGCAGCCCCGGGACAGGGGGCGGCGAGACCCAGTACTTC.

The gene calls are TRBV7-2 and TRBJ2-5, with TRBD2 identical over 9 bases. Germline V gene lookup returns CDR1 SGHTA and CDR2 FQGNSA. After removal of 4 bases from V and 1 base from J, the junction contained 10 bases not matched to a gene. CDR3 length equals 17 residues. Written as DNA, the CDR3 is TGTGCCAGCAGCTCCAATATAGCGGGAGTGACCCAAGAGACCCAGTACTTC. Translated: CASSSNIAGVTQETQYF.

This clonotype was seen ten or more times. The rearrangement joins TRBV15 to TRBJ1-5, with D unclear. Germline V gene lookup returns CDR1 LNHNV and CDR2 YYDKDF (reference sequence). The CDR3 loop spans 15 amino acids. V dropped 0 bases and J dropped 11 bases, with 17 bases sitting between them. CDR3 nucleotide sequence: TGTGCCACCAGCAGAGATACAGCAGCGTCGAGAGCCCAGCATTTT. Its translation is CATSRDTAASRAQHF.